This is a list of T cell receptor beta chains from one sample in a study of beta chain features in type 1 diabetes. Assay: immunoSEQ multiplex PCR; the TCRdb copy retains only in-frame clones and omits some. Counted here are about 620,000 clones, 15% to 17% occurring once; the ten biggest clones make up around 0.1%. Sequencing was carried out using naive CD4+ T cells from blood. The source of these receptors is a man younger than 30 in good health. The CDR3 runs from the conserved cysteine through the conserved F or W. A D gene is named only where the DNA matches it firmly. A clone size is listed for some rows: how often the clone was seen (once, few, many), or a class if it is expanded.

V gene	clone size	D gene	J gene	CDR3 DNA	CDR3 protein
TRBV5-1	few	-	TRBJ2-1	TGCGCCAGCAGCTTGGGTGTGGGGAGCCGCTCCTACAATGAGCAGTTCTTC	CASSLGVGSRSYNEQFF
TRBV9	few	-	TRBJ2-1	TGTGCCAGCAGCGTAGAGGGAACCTACAATGAGCAGTTCTTC	CASSVEGTYNEQFF
TRBV4-3	-	-	TRBJ1-5	TGCGCCAGCAGCCAAGATAGCCAGGGTAGGCAGCCCCAGCATTTT	CASSQDSQGRQPQHF
TRBV7-6	-	-	TRBJ2-1	TGTGCCAGCAGCTTAGCGTACAGGACAAGTTACAATGAGCAGTTCTTC	CASSLAYRTSYNEQFF
TRBV28	-	-	TRBJ2-6	TGTGCCAGCAGTCGACCGGGACGGAGCTCTGGGGCCAACGTCCTGACTTTC	CASSRPGRSSGANVLTF
TRBV16	-	-	TRBJ2-7	TGTGCCAGCAGCCAAGAGAGGCCACCGGGAGAGCAGTACTTC	CASSQERPPGEQYF
TRBV9	-	-	TRBJ1-2	TGTGCCAGCAGCGTAGGGTCAGCTAACTATGGCTACACCTTC	CASSVGSANYGYTF
TRBV4-2	few	-	TRBJ2-3	TGTGCCAGCAGCCAAGATGGGTTAGGGGATTCAACGCAGTATTTT	CASSQDGLGDSTQYF
TRBV5-1	-	TRBD1	TRBJ1-2	TGCGCCAGCAGCTTGGGGGCCGGGACAGGAAGCCGCTACACCTTC	CASSLGAGTGSRYTF
TRBV11-2	few	-	TRBJ2-2	TGTGCCAGCAGCTTAGTGGCCACGAACACCGGGGAGCTGTTTTTT	CASSLVATNTGELFF
TRBV6-5	few	-	TRBJ1-3	TGTGCCAGCAGTTACCAACCAACAGGGTTTGGAAACACCATATATTTT	CASSYQPTGFGNTIYF
TRBV7-2	-	TRBD1	TRBJ1-4	TGTGCCAGCAGCCCCGGACAGGGCCAGGAAAAACTGTTTTTT	CASSPGQGQEKLFF
TRBV7-2	few	-	TRBJ2-3	TGTGCCAGCAGCTCAACCGTCGTAGGGGGAGGTTTCACAGATACGCAGTATTTT	CASSSTVVGGGFTDTQYF
TRBV28	-	-	TRBJ1-1	TGTGCTACCCCGGGCAGGACGAACACTGAAGCTTTCTTT	CATPGRTNTEAFF
TRBV28	-	-	TRBJ2-7	TGTGCCAGCGGGGGTAGTAAGCTAGGCTCCTACGAGCAGTACTTC	CASGGSKLGSYEQYF
TRBV4-3	many	-	TRBJ2-4	TGCGCCAGCAGCCAGGCGGGGCCTTGGGGTGACATTCAGTACTTC	CASSQAGPWGDIQYF
TRBV10-3	few	TRBD2	TRBJ2-7	TGTGCCATCAGTGAGTCGATCCGCGGGGGGGACTCCTACGAGCAGTACTTC	CAISESIRGGDSYEQYF
TRBV6-5	few	TRBD1	TRBJ1-2	TGTGCCAGCAGTAAATACAGGGGATCCAACTATGGCTACACCTTC	CASSKYRGSNYGYTF
TRBV7-2	few	TRBD2	TRBJ2-5	TGTGCCAGCAGCTTTTTGTGGACTAGCGAAGAGACCCAGTACTTC	CASSFLWTSEETQYF
TRBV2	few	-	TRBJ1-2	TGTGCCAGCAGTGAACCCAACCGCCACGGGGACTATGGCTACACCTTC	CASSEPNRHGDYGYTF
TRBV7-9	-	-	TRBJ2-3	TGTGCCAGCAGCTTCAACGCTCCCGGCACAGATACGCAGTATTTT	CASSFNAPGTDTQYF
TRBV14	few	-	TRBJ1-1	TGTGCCAGCAGCCAAGATCTGTCGGGATTGAACACTGAAGCTTTCTTT	CASSQDLSGLNTEAFF
TRBV6-5	few	TRBD1	TRBJ2-1	TGTGCCAGCAGTTACCCTGGGACAGGAGAGCAGTTCTTC	CASSYPGTGEQFF
TRBV4-1	few	-	TRBJ2-5	TGCGCCAGCAGCCACCCCTCAAAAGAGACCCAGTACTTC	CASSHPSKETQYF
TRBV5-6	-	-	TRBJ1-6	TGTGCCAGCACGCCTGTTGCTGCCGGGGGGCGGAATAATTCACCCCTCCACTTT	CASTPVAAGGRNNSPLHF
TRBV19	few	-	TRBJ1-2	TGTGCCAGTACTGATCAACAGGGTTTCTATGGCTACACCTTC	CASTDQQGFYGYTF
TRBV15	few	-	TRBJ2-1	TGTGCCACCAGCAGAGATACCTCGGGACCCTCCTACAATGAGCAGTTCTTC	CATSRDTSGPSYNEQFF
TRBV7-9	few	-	TRBJ1-1	TGTGCCAGCAGCCCCCGCGGCACTGAAGCTTTCTTT	CASSPRGTEAFF
TRBV27	few	-	TRBJ2-2	TGTGCCAGCAGTCTTCACATGACCGGGGAGCTGTTTTTT	CASSLHMTGELFF
TRBV7-9	few	-	TRBJ2-4	TGTGCCAGCAGCTTAGAAGTAGCCAAAAACATTCAGTACTTC	CASSLEVAKNIQYF
TRBV28	few	-	TRBJ2-2	TGTGCCAGCAGTGCAGGGATCACGAACACCGGGGAGCTGTTTTTT	CASSAGITNTGELFF
TRBV9	-	TRBD2	TRBJ2-1	TGTGCCAGCAGCGTAGGGAGGGCTAGCGGGGCCAATGAGCAGTTCTTC	CASSVGRASGANEQFF
TRBV7-6	-	-	TRBJ2-5	TGTGCCAGCAGCTTAGCATGGGGAGGCGGTCAAGAGACCCAGTACTTC	CASSLAWGGGQETQYF
TRBV7-9	few	TRBD2	TRBJ2-1	TGTGCCAGCAGCCGAGGAGCTAGCGGGTGGTATGAGCAGTTCTTC	CASSRGASGWYEQFF
TRBV6-6	few	-	TRBJ1-1	TGTGCCAGCAGTGCCGGGCACAACACTGAAGCTTTCTTT	CASSAGHNTEAFF
TRBV7-9	-	-	TRBJ1-5	TGTGCCAGCAGCTTAAGTCGGTTTGGCAATCAGCCCCAGCATTTT	CASSLSRFGNQPQHF
TRBV7-2	few	-	TRBJ2-7	TGTGCCAGCAGCTTAAATGCGGCCGGCGCCTACGAGCAGTACTTC	CASSLNAAGAYEQYF
TRBV9	-	TRBD2	TRBJ2-3	TGTGCCAGCGGCGTTCGACTAGCAGGCACAGATACGCAGTATTTT	CASGVRLAGTDTQYF
TRBV7-9	-	-	TRBJ2-7	TGTGCCAGCAGCTTGAGTGGTGGACCCCAGTACTTC	CASSLSGGPQYF
TRBV6-1	-	TRBD1	TRBJ2-7	TGTGCCAGCAGTGTGGACAGGGCCTACGAGCAGTACTTC	CASSVDRAYEQYF
TRBV5-6	-	-	TRBJ1-2	TGTGCCAGCAGTCCAAGAGGGTATGGCTACACCTTC	CASSPRGYGYTF
TRBV18	-	-	TRBJ1-4	TGTGCCAGCTACGGCAGCAGAAATGAAAAACTGTTTTTT	CASYGSRNEKLFF
TRBV14	many	-	TRBJ1-4	TGTGCCAGCAGCCAAACAGAGGGACGAGGAAAACTGTTTTTT	CASSQTEGRGKLFF
TRBV7-8	-	-	TRBJ2-6	TGTGCCAGCAGCAACTCTCCAGGGCAAGGGGCCAACGTCCTGACTTTC	CASSNSPGQGANVLTF
TRBV18	few	-	TRBJ1-2	TGTGCCAGCTCACCAAGATCTTCCGGACAACCCAATCCGGGAGGTGACTATGGCTACACCTTC	CASSPRSSGQPNPGGDYGYTF
TRBV28	few	TRBD2	TRBJ2-1	TGTGCCAGCAGTTTAGGGGGGACTAGCCGTATTCAGGCTCTCTTC	CASSLGGTSRIQALF
TRBV4-2	few	-	TRBJ1-1	TGTGCCAGCAGCCAAGATCTGGGAAGCACTGAAGCTTTCTTT	CASSQDLGSTEAFF
TRBV5-1	few	-	TRBJ2-3	TGCGCCAGCAGCTTGGTACTAGATACGCAGTATTTT	CASSLVLDTQYF
TRBV5-1	few	TRBD1	TRBJ2-1	TGCGCCAGCAGCTTAAGCAGGGGGCTGGTCAATGAGCAGTTCTTC	CASSLSRGLVNEQFF
TRBV11-1	-	-	TRBJ2-5	TGTGCCAGCAGCTTTAACGCCAGGGCAGGAGAGACCCAGTACTTC	CASSFNARAGETQYF
TRBV7-2	few	-	TRBJ1-1	TGTGCCAGCAGCCGACGGACAGTAGGGGACACTGAAGCTTTCTTT	CASSRRTVGDTEAFF
TRBV11-3	-	TRBD2	TRBJ2-1	TGTGCCAGCAGCTTAGAACTAGCGAGATACAATGAGCAGTTCTTC	CASSLELARYNEQFF
TRBV2	-	-	TRBJ1-1	TGTGCCAGCAGAGGACCTTCCCGGGACACTGAAGCTTTCTTT	CASRGPSRDTEAFF
TRBV25-1	-	-	TRBJ2-1	TGTGCCAGCAGTGAACTGGACAGCTCCTACAATGAGCAGTTCTTC	CASSELDSSYNEQFF